The 23 T cell receptor beta chains below all came from one sample that was sequenced in a study of Ad26.COV2.S vaccination and SARS-CoV-2 variants. The method was immunoSEQ multiplex PCR; TCRdb's version includes in-frame clones alone and lacks a portion of them. There are about 500,000 clones in the sample; 89% occur only once, and roughly 1.7% lies in the top ten. Treatment reported: 19 received Ad26.COV2.S at low or high dose, single or two shots; 5 received placebo; per-sample allocation not given. Day 63 following the first vaccine or placebo injection was when the samples were taken. The material was peripheral blood, obtained in a trial of Ad26.COV2.S vaccine versus placebo. These receptors were obtained from a person between 18 and 59 years old who received the Ad26.COV2.S COVID-19 vaccine or a placebo.

The V gene is TRBV29-1, the J gene TRBJ2-7; D may correspond to TRBD1 or TRBD2 (5 bases each). Trimming shortened V by 1 base and J by 9 bases, and 10 bases separated the two germline ends. CDR1 and CDR2 (germline): SQVTM, ANQGSEA. The CDR3 loop spans 11 amino acids. CDR3 sequence reads: CSVEAGTVQYF. CDR3 in DNA: TGCAGCGTTGAAGCAGGGACGGTGCAGTACTTC.

The chain joins TRBV3-1 (or the pseudogene TRBV3-2) to TRBJ1-5; D is unclear. With 0 bases removed from V and 7 bases from J, the gap between germline ends came to 4 bases. Germline V lookup: CDR1 LGHDT, CDR2 YNNKEL (reference sequence). This CDR3 has 12 residues. The CDR3 protein is CASSQENQPQHF. CDR3 nucleotides: TGTGCCAGCAGCCAAGAGAACCAGCCCCAGCATTTT.

There are a few counts of this clone. The V gene is TRBV7-9, the J gene TRBJ2-7; perhaps D is TRBD1 or TRBD2 (5 bases each). The germline V and J ends were trimmed by 4 bases and 2 bases, with 15 bases remaining between them. The germline V gene encodes CDR1 SEHNR and CDR2 FQNEAQ (reference sequence). The CDR3 extends over 15 amino acids. The CDR3 loop is CASSSGDGAAYEQYF. For the CDR3, the DNA is TGTGCCAGCAGCTCTGGGGACGGAGCAGCCTACGAGCAGTACTTC.

This chain connects TRBV6-5 to TRBJ1-5; perhaps TRBD1 as D (6 bases). The germline V gene encodes CDR1 MNHEY and CDR2 SVGAGI. V shed 8 bases and J shed 5 bases, with 19 bases lying between them. The CDR3 is made up of 15 amino acids. The DNA of the CDR3 is TGTGCCAGCCAAGGCGGGACACCTCTGCATCAGCCCCAGCATTTT. Protein: CASQGGTPLHQPQHF.

CDR3 sequence: CATSADIPRNNSPLHF. CDR3 coding DNA: TGTGCCACCAGCGCCGACATTCCGAGGAATAATTCACCCCTCCACTTT. The chain is built from TRBV15 and TRBJ1-6; D remains ambiguous. Trimming pared 5 bases from V and 5 bases from J, leaving 16 bases between. The CDR3 length is 16 residues. Germline V CDR1 and CDR2: LNHNV, YYDKDF (reference sequence).

The CDR3 DNA follows: TGTGCCAGCAGGCCGGGACAGGGCCTCTATAGCAATCAGCCCCAGCATTTT. Translated, it gives CASRPGQGLYSNQPQHF. The chain is built from TRBV28 and TRBJ1-5; 9 bases agree with TRBD1. The CDR3 extends over 17 amino acids. With 6 bases clipped from V and 0 bases from J, the junction kept 9 bases outside the gene matches. Germline loops: CDR1 MDHEN, CDR2 SYDVKM.

The chain links TRBV10-3 to TRBJ1-5; TRBD1 might be the D (5 bases). Germline lookup yields CDR1 ENHRY and CDR2 SYGVKD. The ends were cut back, 6 bases at V and 2 bases at J, with 14 bases in the middle. The CDR3 consists of 15 residues. The CDR3 coding sequence is TGTGCCATCAGCCCTGGGGGGTCCGGCAATCAGCCCCAGCATTTT. It is translated as CAISPGGSGNQPQHF.

This chain joins TRBV10-3 and TRBJ2-3; tentatively, D is TRBD2 (5 bases). V lost 6 bases and J 1 base, leaving 20 bases between the germline ends. Germline V lookup: CDR1 ENHRY, CDR2 SYGVKD. The length of the CDR3 is 17 residues. The CDR3 here is CAIRPGFPPGGTDTQYF. CDR3 sequence (DNA): TGTGCCATCAGGCCAGGTTTCCCACCCGGGGGCACAGATACGCAGTATTTT.

The chain has TRBV7-2 and TRBJ2-2; weak D call: TRBD2 (7 bases). Between the trimmed V and J ends, which lost 0 bases and 1 base, there was a span of 9 bases. This CDR3 is built from 16 residues. Per the germline V gene, CDR1 is SGHTA and CDR2 is FQGNSA. DNA for the CDR3: TGTGCCAGCAGCTTAGCGCGGGGGCAGAACACCGGGGAGCTGTTTTTT. This encodes CASSLARGQNTGELFF.

V and J are TRBV21-1 and TRBJ2-5; the DNA was not compared with TRBD1, the D call given in the table. TRBV21-1 is given as a pseudogene. This CDR3 spans 16 amino acids. CDR3 bases: TGTGCCAGCAGCCCCCTAGGGGGAGAAGATCAAGAGACCCAGTACTTC. This gives the protein CASSPLGGEDQETQYF.

The chain has TRBV12-3 or TRBV12-4 and TRBJ1-5; D call uncertain. Between the trimmed V and J ends, which lost 6 bases and 6 bases, there was a span of 12 bases. CDR3 length equals 13 residues. The CDR3 bases are TGTGCCAGCAGCCCCGGGCGGGGTCAGCCCCAGCATTTT. This gives the protein CASSPGRGQPQHF.

This chain joins TRBV24-1 and TRBJ2-1; 14 bases are a match to TRBD2. CDR1 is KGHDR, CDR2 SFDVKD, per germline. V trimming: 4 bases; J trimming: 8 bases; junction bases outside the gene matches: 9. The CDR3 runs to 17 residues. This CDR3 is CATSDYRLAGGPHEQFF. Here the CDR3 DNA reads TGTGCCACCAGTGACTACCGACTAGCGGGAGGGCCGCATGAGCAGTTCTTC.

V usage is TRBV30 and J usage is TRBJ1-4; unclear D gene. CDR1 is GTSNPN, CDR2 SVGIG, per germline (reference sequence). Trimming took off 3 bases at V and 4 bases at J, with 9 bases between the two ends. This CDR3 has 13 amino acids. CDR3 in amino acids: CAWSRNINEKLFF. CDR3 nucleotides: TGTGCCTGGAGCCGCAACATTAATGAAAAACTGTTTTTT.

This clone was observed once. The chain links TRBV7-2 to TRBJ2-1; TRBD1 matches at 7 bases. Trimming removed 4 bases from V and 0 bases from J; junction bases left unmatched: 6. This CDR3 has 16 amino acids. Germline V lookup: CDR1 SGHTA, CDR2 FQGNSA. This CDR3 reads CASSSLRQGSYNEQFF. Written as DNA, the CDR3 is TGTGCCAGCAGCTCCCTCCGACAGGGCTCCTACAATGAGCAGTTCTTC.

The chain is built from TRBV5-8 and TRBJ2-7; 8 bases line up with TRBD1. The V and J ends lost 3 bases and 5 bases, in that order; junction bases with no gene match: 7. There are 14 residues in the CDR3. CDR1 SGHTS and CDR2 YDEGEE come from the germline V gene. DNA of the CDR3: TGTGCCAGCAGCTCGACAGGGGTAAGGGACGAGCAGTACTTC. As protein: CASSSTGVRDEQYF.

The chain's CDR3 is CASSPRMTEKLFF. In nucleotides, the CDR3 is TGTGCCAGTAGTCCCCGGATGACTGAGAAACTGTTTTTT. V usage is TRBV19 and J usage is TRBJ1-4, with unresolved D. V was trimmed by 5 bases and J by 11 bases, leaving 15 bases between them. This CDR3 is built from 13 residues. In germline, CDR1 is LNHDA, CDR2 SQIVND (reference sequence).

The count of this clone is one. V and J are TRBV6-1 and TRBJ2-7; tentative D call: TRBD1 (6 bases). Per the germline V gene, CDR1 is MNHNS and CDR2 is SASEGT. V gave up 3 bases and J gave up 9 bases, with 9 bases separating them. This CDR3 is built from 11 residues. The CDR3 DNA reads TGTGCCAGCAGTGAGGGGGCGCGGCAGTACTTC. As protein: CASSEGARQYF.

The chain couples TRBV27 to TRBJ2-7, with D possibly TRBD1 on 6 matching bases. Trimming removed 7 bases at V and 7 bases at J, with 17 bases between. The CDR3 contains 13 residues. Germline V gene lookup returns CDR1 MNHEY and CDR2 SMNVEV (reference sequence). The CDR3 protein is CASTGQGNGEQYF. The CDR3 DNA sequence: TGTGCCAGCACGGGGCAGGGGAACGGGGAGCAGTACTTC.

This rearrangement joins TRBV19 to TRBJ2-5; 12 bases map to TRBD2. The CDR3 has 16 residues. Germline V lookup: CDR1 LNHDA, CDR2 SQIVND (reference sequence). V was pared by 5 bases and J by 0 bases, with 4 bases of the junction left unmatched. This CDR3 reads CASSQGLAGHQETQYF. DNA of the CDR3: TGTGCCAGTAGTCAAGGACTAGCGGGACACCAAGAGACCCAGTACTTC.

The V and J genes are TRBV5-1 and TRBJ2-2; perhaps TRBD1 as D (5 bases). Germline assignment: CDR1 SGHRS and CDR2 YFSETQ. The V and J ends lost 2 bases and 0 bases respectively, with 5 bases between them. The CDR3 is made up of 14 amino acids. The CDR3 coding sequence is TGCGCCAGCAGCTTACAGGCGAACACCGGGGAGCTGTTTTTT. Its translation: CASSLQANTGELFF.

The V and J genes are TRBV5-4 and TRBJ1-6, with 10 bases matching TRBD1. The CDR3 has 16 residues. Germline-derived CDR1 and CDR2 are SGHNT and YYREEE (reference sequence). V gave up 0 bases and J gave up 7 bases; unmatched junction bases: 4. As DNA, the CDR3 is TGTGCCAGCAGCTTGGGACAGGGGGCGAGGAATTCACCCCTCCACTTT. It encodes CASSLGQGARNSPLHF.

The chain is built from TRBV7-2 and TRBJ2-1; D not resolved. The V gene's germline CDR1 is SGHTA and CDR2 FQGNSA. V lost 3 bases, J lost 2 bases, and 11 bases lay in between. CDR3 length: 15 amino acids. CDR3 DNA sequence: TGTGCCAGCAGCTTGTCGTCCGGAACCTACAATGAGCAGTTCTTC. It encodes CASSLSSGTYNEQFF.

The chain has TRBV14 and TRBJ2-2; 8 nucleotides align to TRBD1. Trimming removed 4 bases from V and 7 bases from J; junction bases left unmatched: 8. Germline V gives CDR1 SGHDN, CDR2 FVKESK. The CDR3 has 15 amino acids. CDR3 sequence reads: CASSPRQGWDGELFF. CDR3 DNA: TGTGCCAGCAGCCCCCGACAGGGGTGGGACGGGGAGCTGTTTTTT.